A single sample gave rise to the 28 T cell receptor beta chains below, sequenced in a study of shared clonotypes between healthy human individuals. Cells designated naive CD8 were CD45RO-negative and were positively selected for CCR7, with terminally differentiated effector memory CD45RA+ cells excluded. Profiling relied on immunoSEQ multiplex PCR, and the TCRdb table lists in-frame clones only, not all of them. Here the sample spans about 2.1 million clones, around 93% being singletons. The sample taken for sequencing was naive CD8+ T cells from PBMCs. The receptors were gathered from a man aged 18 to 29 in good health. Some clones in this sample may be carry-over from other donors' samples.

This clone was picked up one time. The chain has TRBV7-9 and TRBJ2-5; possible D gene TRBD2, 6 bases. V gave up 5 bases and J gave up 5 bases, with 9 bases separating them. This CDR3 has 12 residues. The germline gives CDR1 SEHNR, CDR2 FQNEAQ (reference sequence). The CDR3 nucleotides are TGTGCCAGCAGCCGGGAGCAGGAGACCCAGTACTTC. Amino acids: CASSREQETQYF.

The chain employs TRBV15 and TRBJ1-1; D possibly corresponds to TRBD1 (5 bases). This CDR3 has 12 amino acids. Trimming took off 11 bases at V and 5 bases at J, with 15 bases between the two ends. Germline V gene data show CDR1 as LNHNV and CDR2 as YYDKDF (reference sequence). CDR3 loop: CASSGRPTEAFF. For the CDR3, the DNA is TGTGCCTCTTCGGGACGGCCGACTGAAGCTTTCTTT.

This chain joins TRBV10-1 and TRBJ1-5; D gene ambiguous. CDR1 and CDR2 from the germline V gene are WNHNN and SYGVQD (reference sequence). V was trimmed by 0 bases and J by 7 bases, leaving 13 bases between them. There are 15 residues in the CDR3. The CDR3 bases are TGCGCCAGCAGTGAGTCCACGGGCAGTGGGCAGCCCCAGCATTTT. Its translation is CASSESTGSGQPQHF.

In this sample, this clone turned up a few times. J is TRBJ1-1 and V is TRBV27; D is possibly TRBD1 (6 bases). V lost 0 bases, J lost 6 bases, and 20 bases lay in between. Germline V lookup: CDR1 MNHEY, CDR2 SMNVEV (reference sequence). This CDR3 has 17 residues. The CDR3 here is CASSLSIGPLGGAEAFF. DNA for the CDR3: TGTGCCAGCAGTTTATCAATCGGTCCACTCGGGGGCGCTGAAGCTTTCTTT.

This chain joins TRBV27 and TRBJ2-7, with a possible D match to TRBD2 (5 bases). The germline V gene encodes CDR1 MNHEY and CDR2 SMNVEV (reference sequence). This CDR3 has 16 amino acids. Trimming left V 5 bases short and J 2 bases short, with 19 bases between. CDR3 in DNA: TGTGCCAGCAGTATCCGCATTGGACTGTCCCCCTACGAGCAGTACTTC. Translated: CASSIRIGLSPYEQYF.

The CDR3 is CASSLDWGGRETQYF. In nucleotides, the CDR3 is TGTGCCAGCAGCTTAGATTGGGGGGGTAGGGAGACCCAGTACTTC. The chain combines TRBV11-2 with TRBJ2-5, with 7 bases aligning to TRBD2. From germline, CDR1 is SGHAT and CDR2 FQNNGV. Trimming at V came to 0 bases and at J to 5 bases, leaving 6 bases not matched to a gene. The CDR3 is 15 amino acids.

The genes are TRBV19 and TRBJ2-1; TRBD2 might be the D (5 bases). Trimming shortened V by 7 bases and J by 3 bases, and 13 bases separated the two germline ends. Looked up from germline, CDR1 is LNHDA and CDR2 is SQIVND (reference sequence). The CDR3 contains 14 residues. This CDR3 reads CASNVALNYNEQFF. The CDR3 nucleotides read TGTGCCAGTAATGTAGCGCTGAACTACAATGAGCAGTTCTTC.

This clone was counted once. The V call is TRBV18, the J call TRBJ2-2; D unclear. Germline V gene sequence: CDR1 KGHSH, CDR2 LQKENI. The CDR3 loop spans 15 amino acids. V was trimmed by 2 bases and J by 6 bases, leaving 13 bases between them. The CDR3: CASSPSRSTPGELFF. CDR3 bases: TGTGCCAGCTCACCAAGTAGGTCAACGCCCGGGGAGCTGTTTTTT.

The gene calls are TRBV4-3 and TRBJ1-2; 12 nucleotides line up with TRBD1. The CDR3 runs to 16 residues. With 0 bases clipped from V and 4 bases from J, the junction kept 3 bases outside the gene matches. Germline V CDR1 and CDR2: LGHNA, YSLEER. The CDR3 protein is CASSQDWGQGAYGYTF. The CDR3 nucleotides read TGCGCCAGCAGCCAAGATTGGGGACAGGGGGCCTATGGCTACACCTTC.

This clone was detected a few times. CDR3 amino acids: CASSGSREGNTEAFF. The CDR3 DNA reads as TGTGCCAGCAGCGGCTCCCGGGAGGGGAACACTGAAGCTTTCTTT. The chain joins TRBV7-9 to TRBJ1-1; D is undetermined. V dropped 5 bases and J dropped 1 base, with 14 bases sitting between them. Germline V gene sequence: CDR1 SEHNR, CDR2 FQNEAQ (reference sequence). CDR3 length: 15 residues.

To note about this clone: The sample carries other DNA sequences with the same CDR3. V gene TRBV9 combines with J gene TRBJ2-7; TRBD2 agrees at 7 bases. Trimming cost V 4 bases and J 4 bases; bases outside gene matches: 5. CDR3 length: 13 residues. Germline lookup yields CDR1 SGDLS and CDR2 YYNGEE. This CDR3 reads CASSPASGYEQYF. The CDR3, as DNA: TGTGCCAGCAGCCCCGCTAGCGGATACGAGCAGTACTTC.

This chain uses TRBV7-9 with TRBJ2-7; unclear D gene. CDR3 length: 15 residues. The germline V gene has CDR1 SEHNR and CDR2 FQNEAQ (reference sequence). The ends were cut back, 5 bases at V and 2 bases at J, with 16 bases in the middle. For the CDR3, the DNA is TGTGCCAGCAGCCAATACGGGCGGAGCCCCTACGAGCAGTACTTC. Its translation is CASSQYGRSPYEQYF.

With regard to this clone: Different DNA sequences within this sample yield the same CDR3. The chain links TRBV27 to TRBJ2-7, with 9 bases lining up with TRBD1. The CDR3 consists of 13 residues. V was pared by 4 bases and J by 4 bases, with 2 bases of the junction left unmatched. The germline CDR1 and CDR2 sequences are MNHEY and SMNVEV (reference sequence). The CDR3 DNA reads TGTGCCAGCAGTTGGGGACAGGGTTACGAGCAGTACTTC. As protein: CASSWGQGYEQYF.

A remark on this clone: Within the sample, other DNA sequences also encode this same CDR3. CDR3 DNA sequence: TGTGCCAGCAGGGGGGGGTACACTGAAGCTTTCTTT. Translating gives CASRGGYTEAFF. The chain carries TRBV19 and TRBJ1-1; 7 bases line up with TRBD1. Germline assignment: CDR1 LNHDA and CDR2 SQIVND (reference sequence). This CDR3 is 12 amino acids long. The V gene end was trimmed by 9 bases and the J gene end by 3 bases; junction bases not matched to a gene: 4. Drawing the rest from reference TRBV19 and TRBJ1-1, the complete variable domain is DGGITQSPKYLFRKEGQNVTLSCEQNLNHDAMYWYRQDPGQGLRLIYYSQIVNDFQKGDIAEGYSVSREKKESFPLTVTSAQKNPTAFYLCASRGGYTEAFFGQGTRLTVV.

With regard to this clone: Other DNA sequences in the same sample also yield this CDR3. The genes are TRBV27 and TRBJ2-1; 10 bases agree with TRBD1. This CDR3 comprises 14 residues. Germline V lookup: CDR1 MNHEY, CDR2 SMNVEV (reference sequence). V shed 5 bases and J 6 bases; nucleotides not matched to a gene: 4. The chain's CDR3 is CASSPGTGVNEQFF. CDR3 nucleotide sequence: TGTGCCAGCAGTCCCGGGACAGGGGTCAATGAGCAGTTCTTC.

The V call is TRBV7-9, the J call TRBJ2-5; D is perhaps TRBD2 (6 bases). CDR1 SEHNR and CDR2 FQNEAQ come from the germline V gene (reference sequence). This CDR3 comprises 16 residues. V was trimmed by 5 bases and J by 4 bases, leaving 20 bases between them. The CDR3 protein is CASSPHSGGRAETQYF. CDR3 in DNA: TGTGCCAGCAGCCCCCATAGTGGAGGGCGGGCAGAGACCCAGTACTTC.

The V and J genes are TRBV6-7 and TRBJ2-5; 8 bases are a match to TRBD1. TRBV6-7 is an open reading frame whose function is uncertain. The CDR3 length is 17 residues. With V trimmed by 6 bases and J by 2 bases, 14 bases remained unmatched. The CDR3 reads CASSLILDREEQETQYF. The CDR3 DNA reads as TGTGCCAGCAGCCTGATACTGGACAGGGAGGAGCAAGAGACCCAGTACTTC.

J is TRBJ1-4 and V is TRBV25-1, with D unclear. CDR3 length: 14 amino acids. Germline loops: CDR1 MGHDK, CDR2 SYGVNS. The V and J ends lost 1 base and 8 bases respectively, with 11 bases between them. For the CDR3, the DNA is TGTGCCAGCAGTGAATCGCCAGTATGGGAAAAACTGTTTTTT. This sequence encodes CASSESPVWEKLFF.

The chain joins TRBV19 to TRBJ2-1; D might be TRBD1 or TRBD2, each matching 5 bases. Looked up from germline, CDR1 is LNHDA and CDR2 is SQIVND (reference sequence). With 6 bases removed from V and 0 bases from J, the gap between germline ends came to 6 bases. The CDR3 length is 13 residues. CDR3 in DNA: TGTGCCAGTAGCGGGGCCTCCTACAATGAGCAGTTCTTC. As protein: CASSGASYNEQFF.

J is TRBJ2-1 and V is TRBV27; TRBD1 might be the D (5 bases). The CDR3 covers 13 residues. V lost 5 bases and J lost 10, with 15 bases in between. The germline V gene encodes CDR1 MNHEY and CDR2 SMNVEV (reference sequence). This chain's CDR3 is CASSPRGLREQFF. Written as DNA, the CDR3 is TGTGCCAGCAGTCCTAGGGGCTTAAGGGAGCAGTTCTTC.

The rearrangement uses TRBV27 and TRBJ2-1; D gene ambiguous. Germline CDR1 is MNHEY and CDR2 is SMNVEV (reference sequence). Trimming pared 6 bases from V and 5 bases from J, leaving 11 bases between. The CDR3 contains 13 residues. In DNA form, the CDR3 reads TGTGCCAGCAGACTACAGAACGACAATGAGCAGTTCTTC. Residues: CASRLQNDNEQFF.

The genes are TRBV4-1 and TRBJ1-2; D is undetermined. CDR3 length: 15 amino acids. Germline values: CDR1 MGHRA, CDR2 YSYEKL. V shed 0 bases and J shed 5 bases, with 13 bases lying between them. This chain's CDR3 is CASSQDPGDYYGYTF. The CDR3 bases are TGCGCCAGCAGCCAAGACCCTGGAGACTATTATGGCTACACCTTC.

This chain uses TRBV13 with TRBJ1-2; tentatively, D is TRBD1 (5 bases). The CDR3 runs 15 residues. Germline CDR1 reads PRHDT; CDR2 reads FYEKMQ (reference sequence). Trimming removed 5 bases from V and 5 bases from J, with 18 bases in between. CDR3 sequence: CASSGDRGGEYGYTF. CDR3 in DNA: TGTGCCAGCAGCGGGGACCGCGGGGGGGAATATGGCTACACCTTC.

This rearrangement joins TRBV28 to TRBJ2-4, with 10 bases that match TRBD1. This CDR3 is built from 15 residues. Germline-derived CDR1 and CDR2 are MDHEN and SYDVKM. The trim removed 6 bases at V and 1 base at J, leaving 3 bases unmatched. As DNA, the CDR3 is TGTGCCAGCAGCAAGGGACAGGGGGCCAAAAACATTCAGTACTTC. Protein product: CASSKGQGAKNIQYF.

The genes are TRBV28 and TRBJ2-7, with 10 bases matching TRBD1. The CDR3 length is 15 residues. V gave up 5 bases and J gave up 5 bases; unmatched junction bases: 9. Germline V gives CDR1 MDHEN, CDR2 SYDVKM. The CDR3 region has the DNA TGTGCCAGCAGTCGATGGACAGGGGGAATCCACGAGCAGTACTTC. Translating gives CASSRWTGGIHEQYF.

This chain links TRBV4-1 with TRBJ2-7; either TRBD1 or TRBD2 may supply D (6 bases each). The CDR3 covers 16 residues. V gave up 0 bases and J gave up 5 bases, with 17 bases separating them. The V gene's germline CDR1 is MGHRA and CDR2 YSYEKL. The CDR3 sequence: CASSQEGPGAGNEQYF. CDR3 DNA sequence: TGCGCCAGCAGCCAAGAGGGTCCGGGGGCAGGCAACGAGCAGTACTTC.

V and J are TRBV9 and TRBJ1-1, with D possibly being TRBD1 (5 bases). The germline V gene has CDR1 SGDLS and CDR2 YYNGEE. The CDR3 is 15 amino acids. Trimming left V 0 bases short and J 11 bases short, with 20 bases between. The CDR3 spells CASSVDDRGAWQAFF. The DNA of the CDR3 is TGTGCCAGCAGCGTAGACGACAGAGGGGCTTGGCAGGCTTTCTTT.

DNA of the CDR3: TGTGCCAGCAGCACCCGGACAGGAGAGAACTACGAGCAGTACTTC. The encoded protein is CASSTRTGENYEQYF. The chain links TRBV7-9 to TRBJ2-7, with 7 bases fitting TRBD1. The CDR3 loop spans 15 amino acids. V lost 5 bases to trimming and J lost 3 bases; unmatched junction nucleotides: 10. Germline V gives CDR1 SEHNR, CDR2 FQNEAQ (reference sequence).